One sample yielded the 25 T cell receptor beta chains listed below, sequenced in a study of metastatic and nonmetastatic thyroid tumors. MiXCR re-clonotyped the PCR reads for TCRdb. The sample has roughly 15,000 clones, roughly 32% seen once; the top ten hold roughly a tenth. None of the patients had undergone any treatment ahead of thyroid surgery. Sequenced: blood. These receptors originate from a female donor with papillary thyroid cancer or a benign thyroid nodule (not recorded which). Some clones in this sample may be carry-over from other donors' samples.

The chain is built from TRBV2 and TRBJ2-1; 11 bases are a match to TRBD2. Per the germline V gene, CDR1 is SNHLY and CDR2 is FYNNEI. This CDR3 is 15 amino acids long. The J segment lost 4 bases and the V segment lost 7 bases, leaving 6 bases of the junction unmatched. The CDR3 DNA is TGTGCCAGCACCGGGACTAGCGGAGTTTACAATGAGCAGTTCTTC. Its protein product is CASTGTSGVYNEQFF.

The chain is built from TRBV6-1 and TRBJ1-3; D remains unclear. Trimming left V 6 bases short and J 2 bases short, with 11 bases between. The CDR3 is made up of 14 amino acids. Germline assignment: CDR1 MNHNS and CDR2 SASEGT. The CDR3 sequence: CASRQLLTGNTIYF. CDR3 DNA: TGTGCCAGCAGACAGCTTTTGACTGGAAACACCATATATTTT.

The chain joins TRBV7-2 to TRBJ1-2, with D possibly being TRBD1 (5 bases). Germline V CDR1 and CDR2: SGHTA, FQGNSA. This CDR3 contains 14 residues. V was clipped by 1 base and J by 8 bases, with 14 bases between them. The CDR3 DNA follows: TGTGCCAGCAGCTTAGATACGGGACCTCGGGGCTACACCTTC. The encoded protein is CASSLDTGPRGYTF.

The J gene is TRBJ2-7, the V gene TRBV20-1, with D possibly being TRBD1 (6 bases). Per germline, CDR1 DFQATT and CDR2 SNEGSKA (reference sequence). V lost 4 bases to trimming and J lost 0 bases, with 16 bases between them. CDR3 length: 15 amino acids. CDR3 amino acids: CSATDGTPSSYEQYF. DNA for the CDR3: TGCAGTGCTACCGACGGGACACCAAGCTCCTACGAGCAGTACTTC.

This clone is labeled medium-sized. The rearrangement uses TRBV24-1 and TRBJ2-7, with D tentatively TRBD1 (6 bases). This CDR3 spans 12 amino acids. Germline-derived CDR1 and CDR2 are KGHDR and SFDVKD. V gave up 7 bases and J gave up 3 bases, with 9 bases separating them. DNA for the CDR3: TGTGCCACCAGCCGGGACAACTACGAGCAGTACTTC. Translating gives CATSRDNYEQYF.

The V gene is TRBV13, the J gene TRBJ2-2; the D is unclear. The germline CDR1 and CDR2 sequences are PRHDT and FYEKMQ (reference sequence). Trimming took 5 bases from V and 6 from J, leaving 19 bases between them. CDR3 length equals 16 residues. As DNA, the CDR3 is TGTGCCAGCAGCCAAGGTTTGGGTTTGGGCTCCGGGGAGCTGTTTTTT. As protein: CASSQGLGLGSGELFF.

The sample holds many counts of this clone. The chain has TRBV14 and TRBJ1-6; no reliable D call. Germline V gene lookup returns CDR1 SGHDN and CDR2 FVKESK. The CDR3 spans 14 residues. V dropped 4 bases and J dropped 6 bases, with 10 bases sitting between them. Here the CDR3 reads CASSPGWGNSPLHF. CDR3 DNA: TGTGCCAGCAGCCCTGGCTGGGGTAATTCACCCCTCCACTTT.

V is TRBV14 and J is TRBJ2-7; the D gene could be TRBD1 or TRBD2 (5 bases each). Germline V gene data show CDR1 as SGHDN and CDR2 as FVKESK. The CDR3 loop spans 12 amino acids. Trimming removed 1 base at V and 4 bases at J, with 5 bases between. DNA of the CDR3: TGTGCCAGCAGCCAAGGGGGGTACGAGCAGTACTTC. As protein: CASSQGGYEQYF.

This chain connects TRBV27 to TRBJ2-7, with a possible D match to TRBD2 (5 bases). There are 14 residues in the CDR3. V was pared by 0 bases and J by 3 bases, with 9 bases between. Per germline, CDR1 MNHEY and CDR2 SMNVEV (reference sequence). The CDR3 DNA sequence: TGTGCCAGCAGTTTATCGAGGGCCCGCTACGAGCAGTACTTC. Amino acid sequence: CASSLSRARYEQYF.

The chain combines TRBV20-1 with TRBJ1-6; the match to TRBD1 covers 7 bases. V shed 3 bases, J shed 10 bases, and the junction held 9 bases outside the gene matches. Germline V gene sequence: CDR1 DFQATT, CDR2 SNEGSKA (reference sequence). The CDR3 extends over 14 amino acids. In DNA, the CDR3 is TGCAGTGCTAGTGGAAGGGACAGTTCATCACCCCTCCACTTT. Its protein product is CSASGRDSSSPLHF.

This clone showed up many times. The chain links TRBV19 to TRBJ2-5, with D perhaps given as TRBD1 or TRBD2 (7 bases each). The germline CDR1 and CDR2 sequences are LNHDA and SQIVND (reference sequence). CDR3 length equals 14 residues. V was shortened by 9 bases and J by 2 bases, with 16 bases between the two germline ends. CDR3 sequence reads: CASGGTEPQETQYF. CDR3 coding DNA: TGTGCCAGCGGGGGGACAGAACCACAAGAGACCCAGTACTTC.

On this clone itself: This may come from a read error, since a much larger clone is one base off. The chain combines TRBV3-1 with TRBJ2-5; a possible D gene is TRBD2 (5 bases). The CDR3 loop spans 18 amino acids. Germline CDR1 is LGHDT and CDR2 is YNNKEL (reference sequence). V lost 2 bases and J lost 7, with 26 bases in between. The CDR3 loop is CASSQPRPGNTNRGTQYF. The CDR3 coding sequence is TGTGCCAGCAGCCAACCCCGACCAGGCAACACGAATCGGGGGACCCAGTACTTC.

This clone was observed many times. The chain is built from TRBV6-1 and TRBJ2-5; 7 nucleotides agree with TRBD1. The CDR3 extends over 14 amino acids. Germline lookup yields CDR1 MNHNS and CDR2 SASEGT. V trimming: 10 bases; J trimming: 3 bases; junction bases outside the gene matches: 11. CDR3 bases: TGTGCCACCGCCAGGGGACAGATGAAAGAGACCCAGTACTTC. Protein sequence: CATARGQMKETQYF.

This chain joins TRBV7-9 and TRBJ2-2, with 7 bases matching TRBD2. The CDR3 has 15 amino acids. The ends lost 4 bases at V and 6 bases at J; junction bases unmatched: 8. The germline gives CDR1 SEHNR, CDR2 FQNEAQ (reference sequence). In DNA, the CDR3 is TGTGCCAGCAGCTCCCGTGGGGGGGAGGCCGGGGAGCTGTTTTTT. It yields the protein CASSSRGGEAGELFF.

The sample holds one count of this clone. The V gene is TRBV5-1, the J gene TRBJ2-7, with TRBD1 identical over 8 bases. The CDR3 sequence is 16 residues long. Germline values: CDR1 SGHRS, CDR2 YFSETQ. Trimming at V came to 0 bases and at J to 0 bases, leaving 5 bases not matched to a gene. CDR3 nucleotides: TGCGCCAGCAGCTTGGCGCTGGGACAGGCCTCCTACGAGCAGTACTTC. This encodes CASSLALGQASYEQYF.

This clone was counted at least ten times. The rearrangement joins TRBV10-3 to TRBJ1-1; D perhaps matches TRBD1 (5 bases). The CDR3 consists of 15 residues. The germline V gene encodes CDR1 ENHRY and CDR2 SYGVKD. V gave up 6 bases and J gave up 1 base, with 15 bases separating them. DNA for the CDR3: TGTGCCATCAGACAAACCGGGACGGCGAACACTGAAGCTTTCTTT. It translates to CAIRQTGTANTEAFF.

The CDR3 DNA reads as TGCAGTGCTAGAGATCGGAGTGACACTGAAGCTTTCTTT. This translates into CSARDRSDTEAFF. The chain employs TRBV20-1 and TRBJ1-1; D is unclear. Germline CDR1 DFQATT, CDR2 SNEGSKA (reference sequence). This CDR3 has 13 residues. The V gene lost 0 bases and the J gene lost 3 bases, with 8 bases spanning the gap.

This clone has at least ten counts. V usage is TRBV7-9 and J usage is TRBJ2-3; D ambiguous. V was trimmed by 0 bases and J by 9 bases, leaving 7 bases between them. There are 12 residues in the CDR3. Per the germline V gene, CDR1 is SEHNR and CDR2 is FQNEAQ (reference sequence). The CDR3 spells CASSLAAETQYF. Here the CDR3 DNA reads TGTGCCAGCAGCTTAGCGGCGGAGACGCAGTATTTT.

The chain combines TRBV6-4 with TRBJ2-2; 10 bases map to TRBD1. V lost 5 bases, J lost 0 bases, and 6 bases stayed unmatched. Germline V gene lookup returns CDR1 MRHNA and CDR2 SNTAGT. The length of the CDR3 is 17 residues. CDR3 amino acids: CASSRSGTGANTGELFF. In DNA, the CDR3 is TGTGCCAGCAGTCGTTCCGGGACAGGGGCGAACACCGGGGAGCTGTTTTTT.

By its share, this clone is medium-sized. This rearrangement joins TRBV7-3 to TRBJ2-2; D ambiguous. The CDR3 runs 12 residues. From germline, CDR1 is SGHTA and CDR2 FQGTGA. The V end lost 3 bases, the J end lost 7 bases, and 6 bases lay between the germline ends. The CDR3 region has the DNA TGTGCCAGCAGCTTTCCCGACGGGGAGCTGTTTTTT. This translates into CASSFPDGELFF.

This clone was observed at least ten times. CDR3: CSARPGQGGAGELFF. In DNA form, the CDR3 reads TGCAGTGCTAGACCGGGACAGGGGGGCGCCGGGGAGCTGTTTTTT. The chain has TRBV20-1 and TRBJ2-2; 11 bases fit TRBD1. The V gene end was trimmed by 2 bases and the J gene end by 6 bases; junction bases not matched to a gene: 5. Germline V CDR1 and CDR2: DFQATT, SNEGSKA (reference sequence). The CDR3 loop spans 15 amino acids.

This chain's CDR3 is CASSVFPASEQYF. The CDR3, as DNA: TGTGCCAGCAGCGTATTCCCGGCGTCCGAGCAGTACTTC. The V call is TRBV9, the J call TRBJ2-7; D is unclear. V was cut by 1 base and J by 6 bases, with 11 bases left in between. This CDR3 is 13 amino acids long. Germline CDR1 and CDR2: SGDLS and YYNGEE.

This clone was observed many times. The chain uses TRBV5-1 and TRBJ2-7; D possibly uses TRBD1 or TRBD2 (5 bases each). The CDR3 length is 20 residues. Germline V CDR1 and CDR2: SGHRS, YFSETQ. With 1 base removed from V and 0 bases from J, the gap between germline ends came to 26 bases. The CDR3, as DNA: TGCGCCAGCAGCTTGTGGAAATTGTCAAGGGACGGAGGATTCTCCTACGAGCAGTACTTC. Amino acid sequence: CASSLWKLSRDGGFSYEQYF.

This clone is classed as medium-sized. CDR3 protein: CSARVDRGNSPLHF. The CDR3 DNA is TGCAGTGCTAGAGTGGATCGTGGGAATTCACCCCTCCACTTT. The chain uses TRBV20-1 and TRBJ1-6; D gene unclear. V was cut by 1 base and J by 7 bases, with 11 bases left in between. From germline, CDR1 is DFQATT and CDR2 SNEGSKA (reference sequence). The CDR3 has 14 residues.

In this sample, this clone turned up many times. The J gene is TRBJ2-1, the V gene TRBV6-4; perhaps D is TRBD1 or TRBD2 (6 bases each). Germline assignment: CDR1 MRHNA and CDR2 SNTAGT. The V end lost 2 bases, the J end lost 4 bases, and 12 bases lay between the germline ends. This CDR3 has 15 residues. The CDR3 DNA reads TGTGCCAGCAGTGACGAGGGGGGTTATTACAATGAGCAGTTCTTC. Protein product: CASSDEGGYYNEQFF.